The 8 T cell receptor beta chains below all came from one sample that was sequenced in a study of cytomegalovirus exposure and HLA in healthy donors (dated by TCRdb to 2016 to 2017). The library relied on the immunoSEQ multiplex PCR assay. The multiplex PCR relied on a mix of 60 forward primers for TCR Vbeta segments and 13 reverse primers for TCR Jbeta segments. Sourced from immuneACCESS, this table was stored by TCRdb with only in-frame sequences that have V and J called. A share of the clones is absent; for the studies checked, an unresolved V gene accounts for under half, and the remainder has no known explanation. The sample contains about 220,000 clones, 76% of them found a single time. The ten largest clones take up 0.6% to 0.7% of the sample. Material for sequencing was PBMCs. Every receptor here comes from a man aged 18-30 years in good health and CMV-seronegative.

The rearrangement uses TRBV7-3 and TRBJ2-3, with D hard to call. Trimming pared 5 bases from V and 9 bases from J, leaving 15 bases between. This CDR3 has 13 amino acids. Germline V lookup: CDR1 SGHTA, CDR2 FQGTGA. CDR3 protein: CASSPGTTPTQYF. In nucleotides, the CDR3 is TGTGCCAGCAGCCCCGGTACTACACCAACGCAGTATTTT.

Comments on this clone: The same CDR3 is also encoded by other DNA sequences in this sample. V gene TRBV6-1 combines with J gene TRBJ2-5, with a tentative D call TRBD1 (6 bases). V was shortened by 3 bases and J by 5 bases, with 13 bases between the two germline ends. CDR3 size: 14 residues. Germline V gives CDR1 MNHNS, CDR2 SASEGT. The CDR3 reads CASSEAWGRETQYF. The CDR3 DNA follows: TGTGCCAGCAGTGAGGCTTGGGGGCGGGAGACCCAGTACTTC.

The rearrangement links TRBV5-4 to TRBJ2-1; TRBD1 might be the D (5 bases). With 6 bases removed from V and 7 bases from J, the gap between germline ends came to 20 bases. CDR1 and CDR2 (germline): SGHNT, YYREEE (reference sequence). CDR3 length: 15 amino acids. CDR3 protein: CASTLGAQGGNEQFF. As DNA, the CDR3 is TGTGCCAGCACCCTAGGGGCCCAGGGTGGAAATGAGCAGTTCTTC. The variable domain in full, with the rest retrieved from reference TRBV5-4 and TRBJ2-1, is ETGVTQSPTHLIKTRGQQVTLRCSSQSGHNTVSWYQQALGQGPQFIFQYYREEENGRGNFPPRFSGLQFPNYSSELNVNALELDDSALYLCASTLGAQGGNEQFFGPGTRLTVL.

The gene calls are TRBV10-1 and TRBJ2-3; weak D call: TRBD2 (5 bases). The length of the CDR3 is 13 residues. Germline-derived CDR1 and CDR2 are WNHNN and SYGVQD (reference sequence). V was shortened by 0 bases and J by 9 bases, with 10 bases between the two germline ends. CDR3 protein: CASSESTSGTQYF. DNA of the CDR3: TGCGCCAGCAGTGAGTCGACTTCGGGGACGCAGTATTTT.

The chain carries TRBV6-1 and TRBJ1-2, with 12 nucleotides matching TRBD1. V was pared by 2 bases and J by 8 bases, with 12 bases of the junction left unmatched. In germline, CDR1 is MNHNS, CDR2 SASEGT. This CDR3 spans 17 amino acids. The CDR3 here is CASSEYGTGGWNRGYTF. The CDR3 DNA reads TGTGCCAGCAGTGAATACGGGACAGGGGGCTGGAATAGAGGCTACACCTTC.

The chain employs TRBV27 and TRBJ2-7; possible D gene TRBD2, 6 bases. Germline CDR1 is MNHEY and CDR2 is SMNVEV (reference sequence). V dropped 5 bases and J dropped 3 bases, with 17 bases sitting between them. CDR3 length equals 15 residues. In nucleotides, the CDR3 is TGTGCCAGCAGTGTTTGGAGGGGCTACTACTACGAGCAGTACTTC. This gives the protein CASSVWRGYYYEQYF.

This clone was observed a handful of times. This chain links TRBV7-9 with TRBJ2-7; D uncertain. CDR3 length: 17 amino acids. Germline values: CDR1 SEHNR, CDR2 FQNEAQ (reference sequence). The V end lost 2 bases, the J end lost 2 bases, and 19 bases lay between the germline ends. The CDR3 loop is CASSLTGRPPAPYEQYF. DNA of the CDR3: TGTGCCAGCAGCTTAACCGGCAGGCCTCCCGCGCCCTACGAGCAGTACTTC.

This clone showed up just a few times. This chain uses TRBV30 with TRBJ2-2; D not resolved. Per germline, CDR1 GTSNPN and CDR2 SVGIG (reference sequence). V was clipped by 3 bases and J by 0 bases, with 11 bases between them. This CDR3 region has 15 residues. CDR3 bases: TGTGCCTGGAGCCCCGTGACACCGAACACCGGGGAGCTGTTTTTT. Translating it yields CAWSPVTPNTGELFF.